This T cell receptor (beta chain) was sequenced during a study of control samples from healthy donors and cancer patients (dated by TCRdb to 2020 to 2021). The library came from the immunoSEQ multiplex PCR assay. TCRdb retrieved this table from immuneACCESS and kept in-frame rearrangements only. Not all clones are present; in checked studies, unresolved V genes account for under half, and no reason is known for the remainder. The sample data list 100,000 to 150,000 clones, and around 93% of these were observed just once. The top ten clones comprise around 8.1% of the sample. To note about this clone: What this receptor recognizes is not known. Base qualities are not at hand, and no much larger clone is one base apart.

The sequenced sample consisted of blood. This TCR derives from a man aged 18 to 35 in good health.

The CDR3 has the sequence CASSLGGTGTYEQYF. The DNA sequence is given as TGCGCCAGCAGCTTGGGAGGGACAGGAACCTACGAGCAGTACTTC. The chain is encoded by TRBV5-1 joined to TRBJ2-7; TRBD1 matches 8 bases in the middle. The CDR3 holds 15 amino acids from the cysteine to the phenylalanine. Only the CDR3 DNA is retained, 45 bases long and in frame from the first base. CDR1 and CDR2 (SGHRS, YFSETQ) derive from the germline V gene. For this chain, trimming is 0 bases at the V end and 2 bases at the J end, and the number of junction bases without a gene match is 4.